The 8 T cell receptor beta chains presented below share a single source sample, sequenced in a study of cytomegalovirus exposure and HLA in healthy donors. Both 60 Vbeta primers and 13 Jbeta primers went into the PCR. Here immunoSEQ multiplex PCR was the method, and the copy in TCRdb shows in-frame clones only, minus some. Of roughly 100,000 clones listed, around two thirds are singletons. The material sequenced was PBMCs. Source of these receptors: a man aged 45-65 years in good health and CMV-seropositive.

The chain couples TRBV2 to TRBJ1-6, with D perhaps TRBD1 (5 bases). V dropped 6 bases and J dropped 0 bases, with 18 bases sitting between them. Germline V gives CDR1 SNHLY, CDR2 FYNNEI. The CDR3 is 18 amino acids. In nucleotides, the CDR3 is TGTGCCAGCAGGGGGCTAACTCATATCAGCTCCTATAATTCACCCCTCCACTTT. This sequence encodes CASRGLTHISSYNSPLHF.

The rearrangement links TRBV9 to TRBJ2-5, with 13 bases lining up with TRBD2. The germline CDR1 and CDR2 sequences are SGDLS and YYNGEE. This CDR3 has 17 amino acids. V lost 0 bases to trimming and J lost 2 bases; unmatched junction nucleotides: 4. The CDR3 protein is CASSVARTSGSQETQYF. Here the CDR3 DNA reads TGTGCCAGCAGCGTAGCTAGGACTAGCGGGAGTCAAGAGACCCAGTACTTC.

The CDR3 nucleotides are TGCGCCAGCAGCTATAGGGGACAGGGGAACGAGCAGTACTTC. It encodes CASSYRGQGNEQYF. The chain is built from TRBV5-1 and TRBJ2-7; 10 nucleotides agree with TRBD1. J was trimmed by 5 bases and V by 3 bases; bases with no gene match: 5. CDR1 is SGHRS and CDR2 is YFSETQ in the germline V gene. The CDR3 extends over 14 amino acids.

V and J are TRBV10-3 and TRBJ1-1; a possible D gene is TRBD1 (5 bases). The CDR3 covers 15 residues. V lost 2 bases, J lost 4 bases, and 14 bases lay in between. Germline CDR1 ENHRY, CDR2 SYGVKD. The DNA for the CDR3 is TGTGCCATCAGTGAGGGGGCGCCTAGGGCCACTGAAGCTTTCTTT. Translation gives CAISEGAPRATEAFF.

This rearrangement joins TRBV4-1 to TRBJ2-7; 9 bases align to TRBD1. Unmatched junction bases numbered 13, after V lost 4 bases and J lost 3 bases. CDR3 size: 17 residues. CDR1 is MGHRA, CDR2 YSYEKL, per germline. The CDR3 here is CASSPWKTGGPLYEQYF. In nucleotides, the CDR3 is TGCGCCAGCAGCCCCTGGAAGACAGGGGGACCTCTCTACGAGCAGTACTTC.

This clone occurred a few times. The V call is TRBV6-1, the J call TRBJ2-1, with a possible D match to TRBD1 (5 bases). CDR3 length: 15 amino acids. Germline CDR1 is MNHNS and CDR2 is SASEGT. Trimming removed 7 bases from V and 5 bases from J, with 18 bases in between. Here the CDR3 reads CASKSNYRSDNEQFF. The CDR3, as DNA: TGTGCCAGCAAGAGTAACTACAGGAGCGACAATGAGCAGTTCTTC.

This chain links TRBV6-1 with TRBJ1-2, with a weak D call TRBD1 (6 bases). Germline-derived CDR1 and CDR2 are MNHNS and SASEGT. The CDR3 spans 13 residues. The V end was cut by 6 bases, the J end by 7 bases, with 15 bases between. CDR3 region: CASSLGGRGGYTF. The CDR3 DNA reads TGTGCCAGCAGCCTAGGGGGGAGGGGTGGCTACACCTTC.

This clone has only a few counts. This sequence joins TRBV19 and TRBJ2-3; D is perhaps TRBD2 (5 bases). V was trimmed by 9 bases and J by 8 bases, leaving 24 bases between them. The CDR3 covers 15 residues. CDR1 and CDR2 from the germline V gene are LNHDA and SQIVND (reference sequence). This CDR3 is CASAPDAAQRGTQYF. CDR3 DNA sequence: TGTGCCAGCGCCCCCGACGCGGCCCAACGGGGTACGCAGTATTTT.